This TCR beta chain was identified in a study of T cells in Graves' hyperthyroidism and ophthalmopathy. V was trimmed by 7 bases and J by 4 bases, leaving 13 bases between them. Looked up from germline, CDR1 is MDHEN and CDR2 is SYDVKM. This CDR3 comprises 13 residues. The investigators amplified TCR beta CDR3 regions from RNA transcripts. TCR CDR3 regions were first amplified by RT-PCR with HTBI primers. MiXCR, applied by TCRdb to the multiplex PCR reads, yields one record per CDR3 protein. The sample holds over 650,000 distinct CDR3 sequences, roughly 15% seen once. A remark on this clonotype: A single base separates this from a much larger clone, so it may be a read error.

Sequencing was done on a sample of blood. The receptor was isolated from a man between 18 and 35 years old with Graves' hyperthyroidism. J is TRBJ1-1 and V is TRBV28; TRBD1 might be the D (6 bases). CDR3 residues: CASTSQGSTEAFF. The DNA for the CDR3 is TGTGCCAGCACCAGCCAGGGGAGCACTGAAGCTTTCTTT.